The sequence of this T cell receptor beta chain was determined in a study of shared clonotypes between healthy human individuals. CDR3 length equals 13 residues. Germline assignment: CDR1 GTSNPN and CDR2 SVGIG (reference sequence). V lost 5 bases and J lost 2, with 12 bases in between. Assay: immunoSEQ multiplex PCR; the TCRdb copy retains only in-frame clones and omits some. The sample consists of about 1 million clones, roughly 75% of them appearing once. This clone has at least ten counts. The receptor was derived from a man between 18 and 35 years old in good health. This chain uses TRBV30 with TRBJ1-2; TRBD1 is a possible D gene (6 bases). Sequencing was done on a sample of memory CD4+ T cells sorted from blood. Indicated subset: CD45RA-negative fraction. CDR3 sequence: CAWGQTRNYGYTF. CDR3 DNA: TGTGCCTGGGGACAGACAAGAAACTATGGCTACACCTTC.